Shown below are 18 T cell receptor beta chains from a single sample sequenced in a study of blood T cell repertoires in COVID-19. Some clones are missing from TCRdb's copy, which holds only in-frame ones; the method was immunoSEQ multiplex PCR. Among under 300,000 clones listed, about 91% were seen once. The sample consisted of PBMCs or T cells enriched from blood (not recorded which). The receptors come from a middle-aged woman with acute COVID-19.

The chain carries TRBV5-1 and TRBJ2-2; D perhaps matches TRBD1 (6 bases). The ends were cut back, 9 bases at V and 0 bases at J, with 12 bases in the middle. CDR3 length: 14 residues. Per the germline V gene, CDR1 is SGHRS and CDR2 is YFSETQ. The CDR3 sequence is CATTGHTNTGELFF. In DNA, the CDR3 is TGCGCCACCACGGGACATACGAACACCGGGGAGCTGTTTTTT.

The chain uses TRBV10-3 and TRBJ2-2, with 10 nucleotides matching TRBD2. CDR1 and CDR2 (germline): ENHRY, SYGVKD. V was clipped by 0 bases and J by 5 bases; unmatched bases: 6. The CDR3 is 17 residues long. The CDR3 nucleotides are TGTGCCATCAGTGAGTCCAGCGGGAGGGCCCGAACCGGGGAGCTGTTTTTT. Translated, it gives CAISESSGRARTGELFF.

The chain recombines TRBV7-2 with TRBJ2-5; no clear D. The CDR3 is 14 amino acids. V lost 3 bases to trimming and J lost 5 bases, with 13 bases between them. The germline V gene has CDR1 SGHTA and CDR2 FQGNSA. This CDR3 is CASSLVLEYETQYF. The DNA of the CDR3 is TGTGCCAGCAGCTTGGTTCTGGAGTACGAGACCCAGTACTTC.

This chain uses TRBV19 with TRBJ2-3; a possible D gene is TRBD1 (6 bases). CDR3 length: 17 amino acids. Germline V gene sequence: CDR1 LNHDA, CDR2 SQIVND (reference sequence). V lost 5 bases to trimming and J lost 2 bases, with 20 bases between them. The CDR3 region has the DNA TGTGCCAGTAGTCATACGCCAAAGCAGGGGTACACAGATACGCAGTATTTT. Amino acid sequence: CASSHTPKQGYTDTQYF.

The chain has TRBV5-4 and TRBJ2-5; 15 bases match TRBD2. The CDR3 is 18 residues long. The germline V gene has CDR1 SGHNT and CDR2 YYREEE (reference sequence). The ends lost 5 bases at V and 1 base at J; junction bases unmatched: 9. In nucleotides, the CDR3 is TGTGCCAGCAGTTGGGGACTAGCGGGGGGCCGTCTCCAAGAGACCCAGTACTTC. This gives the protein CASSWGLAGGRLQETQYF.

This chain connects TRBV19 to TRBJ1-1; 7 nucleotides line up with TRBD1. Trimming took 1 base from V and 4 from J; bases not matched to a gene: 6. The CDR3 totals 15 residues. Germline V gene lookup returns CDR1 LNHDA and CDR2 SQIVND (reference sequence). CDR3 coding DNA: TGTGCCAGTAGTATAGGACAGGGTGTAGGCACTGAAGCTTTCTTT. It encodes CASSIGQGVGTEAFF.

The chain combines TRBV7-8 with TRBJ2-5; the match to TRBD2 covers 12 bases. The CDR3 is 17 amino acids. Trimming cost V 5 bases and J 4 bases; bases outside gene matches: 11. Germline values: CDR1 SGHVS, CDR2 FQNEAQ. The CDR3 bases are TGTGCCAGCAGCCCCTACCCGACTAGCGGGGGACCAGAGACCCAGTACTTC. This codes for CASSPYPTSGGPETQYF.

V is TRBV11-2 and J is TRBJ1-4; 9 bases are a match to TRBD1. CDR3 length: 15 amino acids. Trimming removed 6 bases from V and 6 bases from J; junction bases left unmatched: 8. Germline V gene lookup returns CDR1 SGHAT and CDR2 FQNNGV. DNA for the CDR3: TGTGCCAGCAGGAGATACAGGGGGCAGGATGAAAAACTGTTTTTT. It specifies CASRRYRGQDEKLFF. The whole variable domain, filled in from reference TRBV11-2 and TRBJ1-4, reads EAGVAQSPRYKIIEKRQSVAFWCNPISGHATLYWYQQILGQGPKLLIQFQNNGVVDDSQLPKDRFSAERLKGVDSTLKIQPAKLEDSAVYLCASRRYRGQDEKLFFGSGTQLSVL.

This clone was found a few times. This chain connects TRBV19 to TRBJ1-2; 9 bases line up with TRBD1. The CDR3 extends over 17 amino acids. CDR1 and CDR2 (germline): LNHDA, SQIVND (reference sequence). V gave up 10 bases and J gave up 2 bases; unmatched junction bases: 17. CDR3 bases: TGTGCCACCCGGGGGGGTGAAGTTGGGACAGGGAACTATGGCTACACCTTC. Translated: CATRGGEVGTGNYGYTF.

This rearrangement joins TRBV18 to TRBJ1-5, with D perhaps TRBD1 (6 bases). The CDR3 length is 16 residues. Looked up from germline, CDR1 is KGHSH and CDR2 is LQKENI. Trimming stripped 6 bases from V and 4 bases from J, with 19 bases between. The CDR3: CASSSLGSGQNQPQHF. For the CDR3, the DNA is TGTGCCAGCTCTTCGCTGGGATCAGGACAGAATCAGCCCCAGCATTTT.

The chain is built from TRBV7-9 and TRBJ1-2; D may be TRBD1 (6 bases). Germline assignment: CDR1 SEHNR and CDR2 FQNEAQ (reference sequence). Trimming left V 5 bases short and J 5 bases short, with 9 bases between. The CDR3 runs to 12 residues. The CDR3 sequence: CASSQQGYGYTF. The CDR3 nucleotides read TGTGCCAGCAGCCAGCAGGGGTATGGCTACACCTTC.

The genes are TRBV7-2 and TRBJ2-3; 7 nucleotides match TRBD2. This CDR3 has 16 residues. Germline V gene data show CDR1 as SGHTA and CDR2 as FQGNSA. The junction had 9 bases not matched to a gene; V was cut back by 5 bases and J by 1 base. The CDR3 DNA reads as TGTGCCAGCAGCCCCCGAGCGGGGAGTGGCACAGATACGCAGTATTTT. It is translated as CASSPRAGSGTDTQYF.

This clone has a handful of counts. The chain links TRBV10-3 to TRBJ2-7, with TRBD2 matching over 8 bases. Germline loops: CDR1 ENHRY, CDR2 SYGVKD. The junction had 8 bases not matched to a gene; V was cut back by 11 bases and J by 5 bases. The CDR3 length is 12 residues. The CDR3 DNA is TGTGCCTCCCGGGGGGGGGAAAACGAGCAGTACTTC. Translated: CASRGGENEQYF.

The chain employs TRBV24-1 and TRBJ2-2; TRBD1 agrees at 10 bases. The CDR3 is made up of 14 amino acids. CDR1 and CDR2 (germline): KGHDR, SFDVKD. With 7 bases clipped from V and 6 bases from J, the junction kept 4 bases outside the gene matches. CDR3 sequence (DNA): TGTGCCACCAGCACCGGGACAGGGGCCGGGGAGCTGTTTTTT. Encoded protein: CATSTGTGAGELFF.

The gene calls are TRBV7-2 and TRBJ2-5; 9 bases are a match to TRBD2. The CDR3 length is 15 residues. Germline trimming cut 5 bases from V and 1 base from J; bases unmatched to any gene: 5. Germline values: CDR1 SGHTA, CDR2 FQGNSA. CDR3 loop: CASSKLRGGQETQYF. The CDR3, as DNA: TGTGCCAGCAGCAAGCTGCGGGGGGGCCAAGAGACCCAGTACTTC.

This clone was detected only a few times. The chain carries TRBV19 and TRBJ1-1; possible D gene TRBD1, 5 bases. The CDR3 has 16 residues. V lost 3 bases and J lost 5, with 19 bases in between. Germline-derived CDR1 and CDR2 are LNHDA and SQIVND (reference sequence). CDR3 DNA sequence: TGTGCCAGTAGTATCCGGACGGACGGGGGGGGTACTGAAGCTTTCTTT. Its protein product is CASSIRTDGGGTEAFF.

The chain has TRBV19 and TRBJ1-5, with D tentatively TRBD1 (5 bases). The CDR3 has 13 amino acids. CDR1 LNHDA and CDR2 SQIVND come from the germline V gene (reference sequence). V was shortened by 9 bases and J by 1 base, with 10 bases between the two germline ends. This CDR3 reads CARMTESNQPQHF. CDR3 DNA sequence: TGTGCCAGGATGACAGAAAGCAATCAGCCCCAGCATTTT.

This clone was recorded once. The chain couples TRBV7-2 to TRBJ1-5; D gene unclear. The CDR3 contains 15 residues. V lost 2 bases, J lost 2 bases, and 10 bases lay in between. The germline CDR1 and CDR2 sequences are SGHTA and FQGNSA. CDR3 loop: CASSLFKGGNQPQHF. CDR3 bases: TGTGCCAGCAGCTTATTCAAAGGAGGCAATCAGCCCCAGCATTTT.